This T cell receptor beta chain was obtained from a study of shared clonotypes between healthy human individuals. Study-level information: Three plates were used per donor for CD4 naive, three for CD4 memory, two for CD8 naive and one for CD8 memory. General observations from the study: Of the naive CD4 clonotypes, around 4.8% were shared across a handful of donors.

Remarks on this clone: Antigen specificity is unknown.

TCRdb's copy holds only in-frame clones and misses some; the assay was immunoSEQ multiplex PCR. The sample contains 2 million to 2.5 million clones, 95% of which appear only once. Trimming took off 3 bases at V and 0 bases at J, with 8 bases between the two ends. In germline, CDR1 is ENHRY, CDR2 SYGVKD. The CDR3 contains 15 residues. Sequencing was carried out using naive CD4+ T cells sorted from blood. As for subset: CD45RA+ positively selected. The sequence came from a man between 18 and 35 years old in good health. The V call is TRBV10-3, the J call TRBJ2-2; D might be TRBD2 (6 bases). CDR3 residues: CAISDGTPNTGELFF. The CDR3 nucleotides read TGTGCCATCAGTGATGGGACTCCGAACACCGGGGAGCTGTTTTTT.